A single sample is the source of the 21 T cell receptor beta chains below, sequenced in a study of blood T cells in healthy people across ages. It was with a sample-barcoded 5' primer and a J-beta primer mix that a second PCR of roughly 7 to 11 cycles was run. TCRdb redid the calling of the 5' RACE reads with MiXCR, one entry per CDR3 protein. The repertoire holds some 690,000 distinct CDR3 sequences, with approximately 21% as singletons. Material: blood. The receptors come from a man aged 65-85 years in good health.

The CDR3 region is CASSPDWVQYF. The DNA of the CDR3 is TGTGCCAGCTCACCCGACTGGGTTCAGTACTTC. This rearrangement joins TRBV18 to TRBJ2-4; D is unresolved. From germline, CDR1 is KGHSH and CDR2 LQKENI. The length of the CDR3 is 11 residues. The V and J ends lost 3 bases and 11 bases respectively, with 8 bases between them.

This clonotype was seen more than once but under ten times. The chain has TRBV6-5 and TRBJ2-5; D possibly corresponds to TRBD2 (7 bases). The J call is in doubt because the DNA end fits TRBJ2-7 better. Germline loops: CDR1 MNHEY, CDR2 SVGAGI. The CDR3 length is 15 residues. DNA for the CDR3: TGTGCCAGCAGTTTCCGAGGGGGGGCCTCCTACGAGCAGTACTTC. Translation gives CASSFRGGASYEQYF.

This clonotype showed up many times. The chain recombines TRBV5-4 with TRBJ2-1; D gene unclear. V lost 0 bases and J lost 7, with 11 bases in between. This CDR3 comprises 14 residues. CDR1 SGHNT and CDR2 YYREEE come from the germline V gene (reference sequence). Here the CDR3 reads CASSLDGRRNEQFF. CDR3 nucleotides: TGTGCCAGCAGCTTGGACGGTAGACGGAATGAGCAGTTCTTC.

V is TRBV6-5 and J is TRBJ1-2, with D hard to call. V was shortened by 2 bases and J by 6 bases, with 10 bases between the two germline ends. CDR3 length: 13 amino acids. Germline V gives CDR1 MNHEY, CDR2 SVGAGI. CDR3 sequence: CASSYVASNGYTF. DNA for the CDR3: TGTGCCAGCAGTTACGTGGCAAGCAATGGCTACACCTTC.

The CDR3 DNA reads TGCGCCAGCAGCCACGAACTCCGGCATGGCTACACCTTC. It specifies CASSHELRHGYTF. J is TRBJ1-2 and V is TRBV4-3; D remains unclear. This CDR3 has 13 amino acids. The V and J ends lost 3 bases and 6 bases respectively, with 11 bases between them. Germline loops: CDR1 LGHNA, CDR2 YSLEER.

This clonotype occurred many times. The chain combines TRBV4-2 with TRBJ2-6, with a tentative D call TRBD1 (5 bases). The length of the CDR3 is 15 residues. Trimming cost V 4 bases and J 4 bases, with 11 bases left between them. Per germline, CDR1 LGHNA and CDR2 YNFKEQ. CDR3 sequence reads: CASSRDSSGANVLTF. The DNA of the CDR3 is TGTGCCAGCAGCCGAGACAGCTCCGGGGCCAACGTCCTGACTTTC.

The chain is built from TRBV20-1 and TRBJ2-3; D perhaps matches TRBD1 (6 bases). This CDR3 region has 15 residues. Trimming left V 1 base short and J 2 bases short, with 13 bases between. CDR1 is DFQATT and CDR2 is SNEGSKA in the germline V gene (reference sequence). CDR3 nucleotides: TGCAGTGCTAGAGTGCCCCGGGACACCACAGATACGCAGTATTTT. Its protein product is CSARVPRDTTDTQYF.

The chain couples TRBV7-7 to TRBJ2-1; TRBD2 aligns across 7 bases. V lost 1 base and J lost 8; bases outside the gene matches: 5. The CDR3 runs 14 residues. Looked up from germline, CDR1 is SSHAT and CDR2 is FNYEAQ (reference sequence). The CDR3 loop is CASSLGLAPHEQFF. The CDR3 DNA follows: TGTGCCAGCAGCTTAGGACTAGCCCCGCATGAGCAGTTCTTC.

The chain employs TRBV20-1 and TRBJ1-4; 8 bases map to TRBD1. The trim removed 0 bases at V and 8 bases at J, leaving 5 bases unmatched. The CDR3 consists of 14 residues. In germline, CDR1 is DFQATT, CDR2 SNEGSKA (reference sequence). The CDR3 here is CSAREQGAREKLFF. CDR3 DNA sequence: TGCAGTGCTAGAGAGCAGGGGGCGAGGGAAAAACTGTTTTTT.

The chain uses TRBV29-1 and TRBJ1-1; no reliable D call. The germline CDR1 and CDR2 sequences are SQVTM and ANQGSEA. The V gene lost 5 bases and the J gene lost 6 bases, with 19 bases spanning the gap. The CDR3 has 14 amino acids. This CDR3 is CSVPDTVHGAEAFF. The DNA for the CDR3 is TGCAGCGTTCCCGACACTGTACATGGGGCTGAAGCTTTCTTT.

The rearrangement uses TRBV5-5 and TRBJ1-6; D is unresolved. Germline CDR1 is SGHKS and CDR2 is YYEKEE (reference sequence). The V end lost 0 bases, the J end lost 10 bases, and 11 bases lay between the germline ends. The CDR3 contains 14 residues. The CDR3 DNA follows: TGTGCCAGCAGCTTGGCGCAGGTTGCGTCACCCCTCCACTTT. It codes for CASSLAQVASPLHF.

This clonotype was picked up a small number of times. The V call is TRBV6-6, the J call TRBJ2-7; 7 bases agree with TRBD2. CDR3 length equals 14 residues. From germline, CDR1 is MNHNY and CDR2 SVGAGI (reference sequence). J gave up 1 base and V 7 bases, and 7 bases lay outside the gene matches. CDR3 amino acids: CASNNGGGSYEQYF. The CDR3 DNA reads TGTGCCAGCAATAATGGGGGGGGATCCTACGAGCAGTACTTC.

This clonotype was counted a few times. CDR3 nucleotide sequence: TGTGCCACCAGTGATCCTGGACCGGACAACAAAAACATTCAGTACTTC. Its translation: CATSDPGPDNKNIQYF. The chain is built from TRBV24-1 and TRBJ2-4; D is possibly TRBD1 (5 bases). With 3 bases removed from V and 3 bases from J, the gap between germline ends came to 14 bases. This CDR3 is built from 16 residues. Per the germline V gene, CDR1 is KGHDR and CDR2 is SFDVKD.

The chain has TRBV7-9 and TRBJ2-1; D may be TRBD1 or TRBD2 (5 bases each). Per the germline V gene, CDR1 is SEHNR and CDR2 is FQNEAQ (reference sequence). V was pared by 7 bases and J by 2 bases, with 9 bases between. The CDR3 has 13 amino acids. The CDR3 loop reads CASMGDPYNEQFF. For the CDR3, the DNA is TGTGCCAGCATGGGGGACCCCTACAATGAGCAGTTCTTC.

The J gene is TRBJ2-1, the V gene TRBV3-1; 11 bases fit TRBD1. The CDR3 is 16 residues long. CDR1 LGHDT and CDR2 YNNKEL come from the germline V gene (reference sequence). Trimming at V came to 3 bases and at J to 3 bases, leaving 4 bases not matched to a gene. The CDR3 reads CASSHAGQGGYNEQFF. DNA for the CDR3: TGTGCCAGCAGCCACGCGGGACAGGGGGGCTACAATGAGCAGTTCTTC.

This clonotype appeared a few times. The chain has TRBV29-1 and TRBJ2-5, with 9 bases fitting TRBD2. The CDR3 has 15 amino acids. V lost 6 bases, J lost 4 bases, and 12 bases stayed unmatched. Germline V gene data show CDR1 as SQVTM and CDR2 as ANQGSEA. The CDR3 sequence: CSVRGRGGIRETQYF. In nucleotides, the CDR3 is TGCAGCGTAAGGGGGCGGGGGGGTATTCGAGAGACCCAGTACTTC.

This chain connects TRBV25-1 to TRBJ2-1, with 9 positions matching TRBD1. V gave up 5 bases and J gave up 7 bases; unmatched junction bases: 9. Germline lookup yields CDR1 MGHDK and CDR2 SYGVNS. This CDR3 comprises 15 residues. The CDR3 nucleotides are TGTGCCAGCAGTTCGCTGGACAGGGGTGGGAATGAGCAGTTCTTC. As protein: CASSSLDRGGNEQFF.

The V and J genes are TRBV5-1 and TRBJ2-1; the match to TRBD2 covers 11 bases. CDR3 size: 14 residues. The J segment lost 9 bases and the V segment lost 3 bases, leaving 5 bases of the junction unmatched. The germline V gene has CDR1 SGHRS and CDR2 YFSETQ. The CDR3 loop is CASSWGLAASEQFF. CDR3 coding DNA: TGCGCCAGCAGCTGGGGACTAGCGGCGAGTGAGCAGTTCTTC.

This clonotype was counted between two and nine times. V and J are TRBV7-9 and TRBJ1-2; 7 bases are shared with TRBD1. Trimming cost V 5 bases and J 6 bases; bases outside gene matches: 6. CDR1 is SEHNR and CDR2 is FQNEAQ in the germline V gene (reference sequence). The CDR3 is 13 amino acids. CDR3 in DNA: TGTGCCAGCAGCCGCCCGGGACAGCATGGCTACACCTTC. Translation gives CASSRPGQHGYTF. The full variable domain, in which reference TRBV7-9 and TRBJ1-2 provide the parts outside the CDR3, is DTGVSQNPRHKITKRGQNVTFRCDPISEHNRLYWYRQTLGQGPEFLTYFQNEAQLEKSRLLSDRFSAERPKGSFSTLEIQRTEQGDSAMYLCASSRPGQHGYTFGSGTRLTVV.

This chain connects TRBV5-5 to TRBJ2-5, with TRBD2 matching over 11 bases. Germline lookup yields CDR1 SGHKS and CDR2 YYEKEE (reference sequence). V dropped 1 base and J dropped 5; count of bases not matched to a gene: 10. The CDR3 is 17 residues long. In DNA form, the CDR3 reads TGTGCCAGCAGCTTGTGGCACCTAGCGGGAGGCGAGGAGACCCAGTACTTC. Encoded protein: CASSLWHLAGGEETQYF.

The chain is built from TRBV15 and TRBJ1-2; D uncertain. From germline, CDR1 is LNHNV and CDR2 YYDKDF (reference sequence). Trimming cost V 1 base and J 1 base, with 7 bases left between them. The CDR3 sequence is 14 residues long. DNA of the CDR3: TGTGCCACCAGCAGAGTCCCTCTTAACTATGGCTACACCTTC. Translated: CATSRVPLNYGYTF.